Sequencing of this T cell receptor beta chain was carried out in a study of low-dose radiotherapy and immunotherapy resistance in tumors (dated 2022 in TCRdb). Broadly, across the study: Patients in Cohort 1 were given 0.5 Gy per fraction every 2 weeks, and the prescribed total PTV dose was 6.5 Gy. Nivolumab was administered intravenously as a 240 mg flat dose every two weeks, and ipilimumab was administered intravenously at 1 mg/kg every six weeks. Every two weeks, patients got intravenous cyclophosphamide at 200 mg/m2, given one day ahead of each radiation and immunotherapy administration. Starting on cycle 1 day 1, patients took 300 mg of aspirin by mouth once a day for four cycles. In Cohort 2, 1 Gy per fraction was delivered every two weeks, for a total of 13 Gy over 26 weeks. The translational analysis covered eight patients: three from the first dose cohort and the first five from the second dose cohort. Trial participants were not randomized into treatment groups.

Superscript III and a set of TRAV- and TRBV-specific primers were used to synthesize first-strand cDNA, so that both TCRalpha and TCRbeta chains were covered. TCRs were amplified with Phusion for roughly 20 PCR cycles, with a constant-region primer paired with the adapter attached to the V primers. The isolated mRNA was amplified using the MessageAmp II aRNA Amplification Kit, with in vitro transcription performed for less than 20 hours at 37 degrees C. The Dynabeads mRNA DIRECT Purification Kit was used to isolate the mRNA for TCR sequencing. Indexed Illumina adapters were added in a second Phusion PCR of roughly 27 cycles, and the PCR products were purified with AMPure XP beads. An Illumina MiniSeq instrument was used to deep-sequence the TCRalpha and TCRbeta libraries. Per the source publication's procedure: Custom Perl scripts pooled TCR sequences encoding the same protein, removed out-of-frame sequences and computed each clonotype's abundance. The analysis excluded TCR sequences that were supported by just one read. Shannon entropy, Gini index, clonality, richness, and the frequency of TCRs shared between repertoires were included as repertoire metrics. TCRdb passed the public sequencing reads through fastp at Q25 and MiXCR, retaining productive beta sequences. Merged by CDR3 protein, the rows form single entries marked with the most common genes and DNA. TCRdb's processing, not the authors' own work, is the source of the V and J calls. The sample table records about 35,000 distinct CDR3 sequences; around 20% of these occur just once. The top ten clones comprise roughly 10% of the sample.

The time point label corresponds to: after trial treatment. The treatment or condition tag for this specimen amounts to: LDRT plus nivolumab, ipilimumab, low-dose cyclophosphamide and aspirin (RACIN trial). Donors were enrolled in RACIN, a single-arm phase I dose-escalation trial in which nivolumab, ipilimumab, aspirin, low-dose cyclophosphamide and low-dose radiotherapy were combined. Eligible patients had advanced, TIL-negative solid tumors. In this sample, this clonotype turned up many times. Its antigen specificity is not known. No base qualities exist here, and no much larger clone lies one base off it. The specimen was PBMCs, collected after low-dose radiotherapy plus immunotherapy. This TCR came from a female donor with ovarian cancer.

The encoded CDR3 is CASGGIQYF. In nucleotide form, the sequence is TGTGCCAGCGGGGGCATTCAGTACTTC. In this chain, TRBV6-6 is recombined with TRBJ2-4, with the D call perhaps TRBD1 or TRBD2, as 5 bases match in each case. The CDR3 covers 9 residues, taking in both the cysteine and the phenylalanine. Only CDR3 DNA is held: 27 bases, read in frame from base 1. CDR1 is given as MNHNY and CDR2 as SVGAGI, both from the germline V gene (reference sequence). The junction carries 5 bases between V and J, which are trimmed by 8 bases and 9 bases respectively.